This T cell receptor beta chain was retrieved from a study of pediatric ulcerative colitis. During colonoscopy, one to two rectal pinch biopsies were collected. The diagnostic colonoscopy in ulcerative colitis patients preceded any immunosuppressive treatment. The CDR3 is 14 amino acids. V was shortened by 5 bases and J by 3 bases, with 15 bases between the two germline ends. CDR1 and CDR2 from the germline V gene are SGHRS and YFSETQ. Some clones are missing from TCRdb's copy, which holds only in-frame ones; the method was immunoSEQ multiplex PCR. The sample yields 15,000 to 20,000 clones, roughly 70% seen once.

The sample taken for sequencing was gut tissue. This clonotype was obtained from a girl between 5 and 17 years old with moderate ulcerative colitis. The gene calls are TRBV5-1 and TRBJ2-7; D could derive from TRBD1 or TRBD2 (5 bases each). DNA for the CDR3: TGCGCCAGCAGTGGGGGTGACGGATACTACGAGCAGTACTTC. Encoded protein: CASSGGDGYYEQYF.